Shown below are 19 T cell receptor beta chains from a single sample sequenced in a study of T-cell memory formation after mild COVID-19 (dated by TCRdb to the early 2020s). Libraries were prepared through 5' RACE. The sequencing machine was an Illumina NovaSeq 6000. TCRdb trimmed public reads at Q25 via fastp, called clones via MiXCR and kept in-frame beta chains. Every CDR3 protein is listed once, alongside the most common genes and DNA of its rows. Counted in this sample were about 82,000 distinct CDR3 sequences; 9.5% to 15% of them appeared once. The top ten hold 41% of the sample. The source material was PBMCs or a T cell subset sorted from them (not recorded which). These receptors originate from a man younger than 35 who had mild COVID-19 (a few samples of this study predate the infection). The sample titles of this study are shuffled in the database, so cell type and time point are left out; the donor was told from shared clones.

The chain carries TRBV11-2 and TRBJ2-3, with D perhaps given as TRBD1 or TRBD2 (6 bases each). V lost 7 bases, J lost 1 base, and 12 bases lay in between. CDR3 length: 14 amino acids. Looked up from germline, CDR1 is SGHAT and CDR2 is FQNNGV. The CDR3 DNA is TGTGCCAGCACCGAAGGGGGGCGCACAGATACGCAGTATTTT. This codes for CASTEGGRTDTQYF.

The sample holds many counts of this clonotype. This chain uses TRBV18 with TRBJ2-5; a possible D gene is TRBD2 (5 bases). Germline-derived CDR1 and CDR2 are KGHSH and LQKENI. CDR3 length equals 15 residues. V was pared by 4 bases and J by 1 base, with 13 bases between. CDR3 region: CASSRGAAIQETQYF. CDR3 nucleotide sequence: TGTGCCAGCTCACGGGGAGCCGCGATCCAAGAGACCCAGTACTTC. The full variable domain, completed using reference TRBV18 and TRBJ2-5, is NAGVMQNPRHLVRRRGQEARLRCSPMKGHSHVYWYRQLPEEGLKFMVYLQKENIIDESGMPKERFSAEFPKEGPSILRIQQVVRGDSAAYFCASSRGAAIQETQYFGPGTRLLVL.

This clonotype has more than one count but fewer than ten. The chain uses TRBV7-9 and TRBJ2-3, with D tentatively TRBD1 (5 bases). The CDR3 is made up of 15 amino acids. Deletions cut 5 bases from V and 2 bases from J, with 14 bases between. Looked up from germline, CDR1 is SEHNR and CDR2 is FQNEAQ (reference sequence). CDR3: CASSPDSVNTDTQYF. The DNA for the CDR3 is TGTGCCAGCAGCCCAGACAGCGTTAACACAGATACGCAGTATTTT.

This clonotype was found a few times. The CDR3: CSARAPGSYEQYF. The CDR3 DNA reads TGCAGTGCTAGAGCTCCCGGCTCCTACGAGCAGTACTTC. The V and J genes are TRBV20-1 and TRBJ2-7; D is unresolved. V lost 1 base and J lost 0, with 7 bases in between. Germline CDR1 reads DFQATT; CDR2 reads SNEGSKA (reference sequence). The CDR3 loop spans 13 amino acids.

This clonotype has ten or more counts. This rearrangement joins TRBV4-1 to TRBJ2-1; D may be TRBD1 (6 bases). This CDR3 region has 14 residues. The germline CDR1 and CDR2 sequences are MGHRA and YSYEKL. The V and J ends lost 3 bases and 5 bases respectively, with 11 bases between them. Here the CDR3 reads CASSQRAGDNEQFF. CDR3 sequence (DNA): TGCGCCAGCAGCCAGAGGGCAGGGGACAATGAGCAGTTCTTC.

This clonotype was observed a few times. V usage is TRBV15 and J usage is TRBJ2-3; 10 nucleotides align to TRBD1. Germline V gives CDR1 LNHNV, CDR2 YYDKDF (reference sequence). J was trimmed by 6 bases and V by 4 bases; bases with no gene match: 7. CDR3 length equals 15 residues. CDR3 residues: CATSNRQGAFDTQYF. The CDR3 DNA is TGTGCCACCAGCAACCGACAGGGGGCATTTGATACGCAGTATTTT. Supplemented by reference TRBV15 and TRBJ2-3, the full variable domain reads DAMVIQNPRYQVTQFGKPVTLSCSQTLNHNVMYWYQQKSSQAPKLLFHYYDKDFNNEADTPDNFQSRRPNTSFCFLDIRSPGLGDTAMYLCATSNRQGAFDTQYFGPGTRLTVL.

In DNA, the CDR3 is TGTGCCAGCAGCGTAGGCCAGAGCGGGGAGTACCAAGAGACCCAGTACTTC. Protein: CASSVGQSGEYQETQYF. The rearrangement uses TRBV9 and TRBJ2-5, with 7 positions matching TRBD2. This CDR3 has 17 amino acids. The germline V gene has CDR1 SGDLS and CDR2 YYNGEE. V shed 0 bases, J shed 0 bases, and the junction held 8 bases outside the gene matches.

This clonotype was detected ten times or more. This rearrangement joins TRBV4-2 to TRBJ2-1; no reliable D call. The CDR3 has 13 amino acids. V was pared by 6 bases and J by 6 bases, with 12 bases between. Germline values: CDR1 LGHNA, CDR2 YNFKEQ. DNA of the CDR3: TGTGCCAGCAGACCCACTTTAGGCAATGAGCAGTTCTTC. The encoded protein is CASRPTLGNEQFF.

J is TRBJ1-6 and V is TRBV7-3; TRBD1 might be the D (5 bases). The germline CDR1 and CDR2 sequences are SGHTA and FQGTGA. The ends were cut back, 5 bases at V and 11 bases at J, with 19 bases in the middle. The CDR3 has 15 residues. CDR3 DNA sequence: TGTGCCAGCAGCCCCAGCGGGGGGGGTCCGACACCCCTCCACTTT. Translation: CASSPSGGGPTPLHF.

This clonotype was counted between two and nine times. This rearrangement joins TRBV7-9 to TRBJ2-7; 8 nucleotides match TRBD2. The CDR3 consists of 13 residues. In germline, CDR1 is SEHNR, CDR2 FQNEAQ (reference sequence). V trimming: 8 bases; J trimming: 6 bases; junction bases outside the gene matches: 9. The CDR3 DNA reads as TGTGCCAGCGCCCCAGCGGGGGTCGGCGAGCAGTACTTC. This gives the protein CASAPAGVGEQYF.

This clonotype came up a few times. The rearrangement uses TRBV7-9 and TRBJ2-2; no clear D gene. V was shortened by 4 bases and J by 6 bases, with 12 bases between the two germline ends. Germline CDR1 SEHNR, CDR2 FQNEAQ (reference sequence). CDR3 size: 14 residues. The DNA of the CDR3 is TGTGCCAGCAGCTCCTCCACGGAACCCGGGGAGCTGTTTTTT. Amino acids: CASSSSTEPGELFF.

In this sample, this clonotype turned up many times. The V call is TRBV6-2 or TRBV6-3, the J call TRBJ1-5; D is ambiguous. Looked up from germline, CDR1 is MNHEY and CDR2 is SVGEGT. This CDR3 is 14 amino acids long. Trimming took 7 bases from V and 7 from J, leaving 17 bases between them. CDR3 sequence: CASTTVPFSQPQHF. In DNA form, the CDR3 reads TGTGCCAGCACCACGGTCCCGTTTTCGCAGCCCCAGCATTTT.

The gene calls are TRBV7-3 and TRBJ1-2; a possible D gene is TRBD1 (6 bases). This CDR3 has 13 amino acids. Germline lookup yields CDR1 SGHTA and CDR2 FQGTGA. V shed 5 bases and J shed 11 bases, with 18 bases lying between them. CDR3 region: CASSPTGRRDYTF. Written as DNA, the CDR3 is TGTGCCAGCAGCCCAACAGGGAGGAGGGATTACACCTTC.

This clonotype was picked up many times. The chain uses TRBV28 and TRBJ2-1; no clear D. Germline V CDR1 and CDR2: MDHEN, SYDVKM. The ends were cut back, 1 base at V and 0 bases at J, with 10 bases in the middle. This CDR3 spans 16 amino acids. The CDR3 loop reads CASSLSGPSSYNEQFF. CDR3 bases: TGTGCCAGCAGTTTATCCGGACCAAGCTCCTACAATGAGCAGTTCTTC.

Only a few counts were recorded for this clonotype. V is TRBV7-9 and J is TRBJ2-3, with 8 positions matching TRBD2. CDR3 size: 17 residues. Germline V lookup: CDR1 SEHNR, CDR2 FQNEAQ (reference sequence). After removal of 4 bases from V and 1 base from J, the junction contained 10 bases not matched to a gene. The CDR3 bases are TGTGCCAGCAGCTCCCTGCGGGGGGTTGACGGCACAGATACGCAGTATTTT. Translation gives CASSSLRGVDGTDTQYF. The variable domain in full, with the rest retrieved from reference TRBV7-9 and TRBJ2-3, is DTGVSQNPRHKITKRGQNVTFRCDPISEHNRLYWYRQTLGQGPEFLTYFQNEAQLEKSRLLSDRFSAERPKGSFSTLEIQRTEQGDSAMYLCASSSLRGVDGTDTQYFGPGTRLTVL.

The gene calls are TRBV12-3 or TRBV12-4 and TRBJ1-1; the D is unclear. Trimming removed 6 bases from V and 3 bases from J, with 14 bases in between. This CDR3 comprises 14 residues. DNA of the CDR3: TGTGCCAGCAGCCCTGAGTTCTCAGACACTGAAGCTTTCTTT. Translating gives CASSPEFSDTEAFF.

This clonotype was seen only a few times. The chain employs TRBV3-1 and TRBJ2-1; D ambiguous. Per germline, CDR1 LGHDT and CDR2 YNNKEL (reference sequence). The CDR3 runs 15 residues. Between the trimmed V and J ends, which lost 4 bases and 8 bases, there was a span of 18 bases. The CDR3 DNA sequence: TGTGCCAGCAGCCGCCCCGCTGGACGTATCCATGAGCAGTTCTTC. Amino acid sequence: CASSRPAGRIHEQFF.

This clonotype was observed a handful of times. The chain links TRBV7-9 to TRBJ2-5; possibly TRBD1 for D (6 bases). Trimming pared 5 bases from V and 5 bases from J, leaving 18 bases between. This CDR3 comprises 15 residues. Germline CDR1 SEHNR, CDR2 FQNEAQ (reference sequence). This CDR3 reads CASSQSGGQGETQYF. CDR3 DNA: TGTGCCAGCAGCCAAAGTGGGGGCCAAGGGGAGACCCAGTACTTC.

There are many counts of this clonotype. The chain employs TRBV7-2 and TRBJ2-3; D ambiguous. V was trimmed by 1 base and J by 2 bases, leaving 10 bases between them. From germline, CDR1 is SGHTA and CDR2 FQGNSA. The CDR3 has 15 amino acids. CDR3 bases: TGTGCCAGCAGCTTAGATGACCGGCCCACAGATACGCAGTATTTT. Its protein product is CASSLDDRPTDTQYF. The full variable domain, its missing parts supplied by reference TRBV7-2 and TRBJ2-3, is GAGVSQSPSNKVTEKGKDVELRCDPISGHTALYWYRQSLGQGLEFLIYFQGNSAPDKSGLPSDRFSAERTGGSVSTLTIQRTQQEDSAVYLCASSLDDRPTDTQYFGPGTRLTVL.